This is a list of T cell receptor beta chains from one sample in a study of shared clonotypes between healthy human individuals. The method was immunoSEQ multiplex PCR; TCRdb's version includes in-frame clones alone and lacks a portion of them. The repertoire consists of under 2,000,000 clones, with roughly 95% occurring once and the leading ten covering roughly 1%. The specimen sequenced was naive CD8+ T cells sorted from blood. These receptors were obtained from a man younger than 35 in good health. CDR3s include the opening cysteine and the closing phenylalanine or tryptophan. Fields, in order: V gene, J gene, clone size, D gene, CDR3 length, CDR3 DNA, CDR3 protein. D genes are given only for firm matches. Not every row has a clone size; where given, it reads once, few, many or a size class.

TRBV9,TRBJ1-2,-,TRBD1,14,TGTGCCAGCAGCCTCGACAGGGTAGGGGAGGGCTACACCTTC,CASSLDRVGEGYTF
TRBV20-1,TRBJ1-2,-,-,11,TGCAGTGCTAGAAATCTCTATGGCTACACCTTC,CSARNLYGYTF
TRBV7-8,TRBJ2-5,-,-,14,TGTGCCAGCAGCTTCCCGGGACTCGGAGAGACCCAGTACTTC,CASSFPGLGETQYF
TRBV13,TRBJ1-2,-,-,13,TGTGCCAGCAGCCCCGGGCCTAACTATGGCTACACCTTC,CASSPGPNYGYTF
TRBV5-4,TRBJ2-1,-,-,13,TGTGCCAGCAGCTTGTTGACAGATGGTGAGCAGTTCTTC,CASSLLTDGEQFF
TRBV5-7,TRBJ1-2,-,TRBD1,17,TGTGCCAGCAGAGGACCTTGGGGGACAGGGGTTTACTATGGCTACACCTTC,CASRGPWGTGVYYGYTF
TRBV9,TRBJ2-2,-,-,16,TGTGCCAGCAGCGTAGAGTGGGCAGCGAACACCGGGGAGCTGTTTTTT,CASSVEWAANTGELFF
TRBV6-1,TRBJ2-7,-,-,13,TGTGCCTCCCAGGGGGGGTCGACCTACGAGCAGTACTTC,CASQGGSTYEQYF
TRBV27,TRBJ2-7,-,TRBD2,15,TGTGCCAGCAGCCCCAGCGGGGGGGCCTTCAACGAGCAGTACTTC,CASSPSGGAFNEQYF
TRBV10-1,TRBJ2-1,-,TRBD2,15,TGCGCCAGCAGTTCTCGGCTAGCGGGAGCACATGAGCAGTTCTTC,CASSSRLAGAHEQFF
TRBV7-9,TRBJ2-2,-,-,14,TGTGCCAGCAGCTCGAGCAGGGACACCGGGGAGCTGTTTTTT,CASSSSRDTGELFF
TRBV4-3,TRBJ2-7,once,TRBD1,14,TGCGCCAGCAGCCAAGGACAGGGGAGCCACGAGCAGTACTTC,CASSQGQGSHEQYF
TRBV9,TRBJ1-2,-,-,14,TGTGCCAGCAGCGTAGAAGTGGCGGACTATGGCTACACCTTC,CASSVEVADYGYTF
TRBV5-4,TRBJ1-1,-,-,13,TGTGCCAGCAGCTTGCGGGAAGGGACTGAAGCTTTCTTT,CASSLREGTEAFF
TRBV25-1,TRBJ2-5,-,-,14,TGTGCCAGCAGTCCCCTCGATGGTCCGGAGACCCAGTACTTC,CASSPLDGPETQYF
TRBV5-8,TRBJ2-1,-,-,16,TGTGCCAGCAGCTTGGCCTATGTGAGCTCCTACAATGAGCAGTTCTTC,CASSLAYVSSYNEQFF
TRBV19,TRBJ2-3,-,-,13,TGTGCCAGTAATCTGAGGGACACAGATACGCAGTATTTT,CASNLRDTDTQYF
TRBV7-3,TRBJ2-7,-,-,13,TGTGCCAGCAGCTTCGGGACAAACTACGAGCAGTACTTC,CASSFGTNYEQYF
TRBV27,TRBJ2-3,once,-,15,TGTGCCAGCAGTTTAGTGTATGGAGGAACAGATACGCAGTATTTT,CASSLVYGGTDTQYF
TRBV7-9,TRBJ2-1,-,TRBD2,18,TGTGCCAGCAGCTTACCCCCCGGGACTAGCGTCTCCTACAATGAGCAGTTCTTC,CASSLPPGTSVSYNEQFF
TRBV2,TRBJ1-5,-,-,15,TGTGCCAGCACCTATACCGGGACGGTCTATCAGCCCCAGCATTTT,CASTYTGTVYQPQHF
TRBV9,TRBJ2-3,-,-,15,TGTGCCAGCAGCGTAGGGGACGGGAGCACAGATACGCAGTATTTT,CASSVGDGSTDTQYF
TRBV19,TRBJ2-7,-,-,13,TGTGCCAGTGCCATAGGGAGCTCCTACGAGCAGTACTTC,CASAIGSSYEQYF
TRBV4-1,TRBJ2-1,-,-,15,TGCGCCAGCAGCCATGCGAACAGTTTGTGGAATGAGCAGTTCTTC,CASSHANSLWNEQFF
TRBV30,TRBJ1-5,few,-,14,TGTGCCTGGGGCGGGGAGAATAGCAATCAGCCCCAGCATTTT,CAWGGENSNQPQHF
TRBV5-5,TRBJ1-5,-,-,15,TGTGCCAGCAGCTTGAGGACAGAGCTTAATCAGCCCCAGCATTTT,CASSLRTELNQPQHF
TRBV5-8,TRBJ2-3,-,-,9,TGTGCCAGCAGCCCCCGGGTGTATTTT,CASSPRVYF
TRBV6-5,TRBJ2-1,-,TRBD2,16,TGTGCCAGCAGTTTCACTAGCGGAACCCTCTACAATGAGCAGTTCTTC,CASSFTSGTLYNEQFF
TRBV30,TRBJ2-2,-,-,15,TGTGCCTGGAGTCCTCCGGGAACTAACACCGGGGAGCTGTTTTTT,CAWSPPGTNTGELFF
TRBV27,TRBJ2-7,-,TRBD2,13,TGTGCCAGCAGTTGGACTAGCGGGTACGAGCAGTACTTC,CASSWTSGYEQYF
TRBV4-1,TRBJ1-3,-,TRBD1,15,TGCGCCAGCAGCCTTCGACAGGGCTCTGGAAACACCATATATTTT,CASSLRQGSGNTIYF
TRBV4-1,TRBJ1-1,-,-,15,TGCGCCAGCAGCCAACTTTCGGGTCGGGACACTGAAGCTTTCTTT,CASSQLSGRDTEAFF
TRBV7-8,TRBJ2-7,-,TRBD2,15,TGTGCCAGCAGCTTAGTTCTAGCGGGAGGTGGCGAGCAGTACTTC,CASSLVLAGGGEQYF
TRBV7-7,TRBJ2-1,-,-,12,TGTGCTAGCAGCTTAGGTAATGGTGAGCAGTTCTTC,CASSLGNGEQFF
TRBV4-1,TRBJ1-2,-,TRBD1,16,TGCGCCAGCAGCCAAGAAGTACAGGGGTCGGGCTATGGCTACACCTTC,CASSQEVQGSGYGYTF
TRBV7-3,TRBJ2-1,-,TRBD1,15,TGTGCCAGCAGCTTTCCGGGACAGGGTATCTATGAGCAGTTCTTC,CASSFPGQGIYEQFF
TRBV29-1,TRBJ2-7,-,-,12,TGCAGCGTTGAAGGGGTAGTGGACGAGCAGTACTTC,CSVEGVVDEQYF
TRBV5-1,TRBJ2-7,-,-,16,TGCGCCAGCAGCATTGGGACATCACCTTCGAACTACGAGCAGTACTTC,CASSIGTSPSNYEQYF
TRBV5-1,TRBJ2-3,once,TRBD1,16,TGCGCCAGCAGCTTCACCGGGACAGGTGGTACAGATACGCAGTATTTT,CASSFTGTGGTDTQYF
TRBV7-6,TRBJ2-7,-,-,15,TGTGCCAGCAGCTGGGGACATTCGGGTGGGTACGAGCAGTACTTC,CASSWGHSGGYEQYF
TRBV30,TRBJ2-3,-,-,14,TGTGCCTGGAGTGGGCTCGAGACCACAGATACGCAGTATTTT,CAWSGLETTDTQYF
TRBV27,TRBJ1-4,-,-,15,TGTGCCAGCAGTACCGACAGCTTAACTAATGAAAAACTGTTTTTT,CASSTDSLTNEKLFF
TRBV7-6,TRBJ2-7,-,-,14,TGTGCCAGCAGCTTAGCTACGGAGACCTACGAGCAGTACTTC,CASSLATETYEQYF
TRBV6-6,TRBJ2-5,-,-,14,TGTGCCAGCAGTCGCAAAGGACAGCAAGAGACCCAGTACTTC,CASSRKGQQETQYF
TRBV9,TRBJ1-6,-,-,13,TGTGCCAGCAGCGTGGGCAGCAATTCACCCCTCCACTTT,CASSVGSNSPLHF
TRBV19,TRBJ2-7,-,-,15,TGTGCCAGTAGTATTTCGTTCGGGAGTTCCTACGAGCAGTACTTC,CASSISFGSSYEQYF
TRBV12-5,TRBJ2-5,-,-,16,TGTGCTAGTGACTACACCTCGACGCAGGGCTGGCAGACCCAGTACTTC,CASDYTSTQGWQTQYF
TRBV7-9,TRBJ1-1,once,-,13,TGTGCCAGCAGCTCCCCCGCGGACACTGAAGCTTTCTTT,CASSSPADTEAFF
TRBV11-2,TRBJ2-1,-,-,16,TGTGCCAGCAGCTTAGGGGTGGTTCCGCCGAGGGATGAGCAGTTCTTC,CASSLGVVPPRDEQFF
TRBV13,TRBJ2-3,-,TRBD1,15,TGTGCCAGCAGCCGGAGACAGGGGGCGGCAGATACGCAGTATTTT,CASSRRQGAADTQYF
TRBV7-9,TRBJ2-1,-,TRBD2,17,TGTGCCAGCAGCTTACAGCCTTTTGGACTAGCCCACAATGAGCAGTTCTTC,CASSLQPFGLAHNEQFF